The subject of this entry is one TCR beta chain. Antigen specificity is unknown. This specimen comes from a study of CXCR3-negative and CXCR3-positive naive CD8 T cells. General study findings and limits: Naive CXCR3-negative and CXCR3-positive cells had similar TRBV-TRBJ usage; memory differed.

UMI-labeled 5' RACE TRB cDNA libraries were prepared from the cells. TCRdb derives one entry per CDR3 protein from the 5' RACE reads, leaving out DNA. The table lists some 130,000 distinct CDR3 sequences. The CDR3 totals 13 residues. The V gene's germline CDR1 is MNHEY and CDR2 SVGAGI. The V call is TRBV6-5, the J call TRBJ2-5; TCRdb's D gene call, TRBD1, goes unchecked for lack of DNA. Sample: naive CXCR3- CD8+ T cells from blood. Indicated subset: CD45RO-CCR7+CD27+CD95- naive CD8+ T cells lacking CXCR3 (TNR3-). This sequence originates from a human donor in good health. Some clones in this sample may be carry-over from other donors' samples. Here the CDR3 reads CASSYSGVQTQYF.